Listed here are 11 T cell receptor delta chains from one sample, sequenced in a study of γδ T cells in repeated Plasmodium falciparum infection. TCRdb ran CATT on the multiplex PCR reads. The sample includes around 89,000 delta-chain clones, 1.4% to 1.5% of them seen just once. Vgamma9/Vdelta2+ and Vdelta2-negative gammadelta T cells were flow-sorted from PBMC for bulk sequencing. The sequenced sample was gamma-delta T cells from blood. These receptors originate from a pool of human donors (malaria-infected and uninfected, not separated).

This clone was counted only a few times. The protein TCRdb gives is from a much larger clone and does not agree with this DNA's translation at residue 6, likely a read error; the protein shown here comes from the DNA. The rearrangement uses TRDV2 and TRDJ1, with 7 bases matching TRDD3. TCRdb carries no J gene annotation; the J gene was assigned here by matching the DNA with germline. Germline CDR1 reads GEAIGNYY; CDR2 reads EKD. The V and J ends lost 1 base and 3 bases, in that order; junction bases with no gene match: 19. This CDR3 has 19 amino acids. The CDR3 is CACDTMRGGHPFEPDKLIF. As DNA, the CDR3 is TGTGCCTGTGACACAATGCGTGGGGGACACCCTTTCGAGCCCGATAAACTCATCTTT.

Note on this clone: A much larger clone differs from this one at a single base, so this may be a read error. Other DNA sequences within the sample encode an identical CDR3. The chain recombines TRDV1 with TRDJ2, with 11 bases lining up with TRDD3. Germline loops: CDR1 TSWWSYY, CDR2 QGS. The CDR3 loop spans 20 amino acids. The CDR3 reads CALGELGFLPGGYIAAQLFF. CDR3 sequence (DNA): TGTGCCCTTGGGGAACTGGGCTTCCTTCCTGGGGGATACATCGCAGCACAACTCTTCTTT.

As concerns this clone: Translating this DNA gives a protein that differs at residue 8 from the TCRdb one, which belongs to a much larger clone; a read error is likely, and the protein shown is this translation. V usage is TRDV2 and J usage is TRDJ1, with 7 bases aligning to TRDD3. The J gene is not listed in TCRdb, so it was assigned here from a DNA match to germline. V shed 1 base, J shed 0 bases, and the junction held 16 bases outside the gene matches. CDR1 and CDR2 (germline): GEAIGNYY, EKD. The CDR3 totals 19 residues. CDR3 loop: CACDTRLRDTLRDTDKLIF. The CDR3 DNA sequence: TGTGCCTGTGACACGAGACTGAGGGATACACTTCGAGACACCGATAAACTCATCTTT.

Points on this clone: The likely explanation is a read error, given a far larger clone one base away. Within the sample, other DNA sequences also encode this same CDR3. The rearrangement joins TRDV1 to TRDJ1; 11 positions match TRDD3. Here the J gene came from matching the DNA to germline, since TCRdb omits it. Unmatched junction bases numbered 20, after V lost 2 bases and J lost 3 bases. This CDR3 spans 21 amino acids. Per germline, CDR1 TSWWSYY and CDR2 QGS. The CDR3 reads CALGESILQNIWGIRADKLIF. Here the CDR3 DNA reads TGTGCTCTTGGGGAAAGCATCCTACAAAACATTTGGGGGATACGCGCCGATAAACTCATCTTT.

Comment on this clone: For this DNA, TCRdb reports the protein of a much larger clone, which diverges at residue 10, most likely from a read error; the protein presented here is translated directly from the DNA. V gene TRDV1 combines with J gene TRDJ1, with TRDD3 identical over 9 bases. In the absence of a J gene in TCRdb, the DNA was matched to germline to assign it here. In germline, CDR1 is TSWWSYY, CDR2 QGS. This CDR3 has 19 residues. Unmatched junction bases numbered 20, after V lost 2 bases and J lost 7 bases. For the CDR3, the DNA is TGTGCTCTTGGGGAAGTGTTATCCGTGGGGGGATACCAGAAACTTAAACTCATCTTT. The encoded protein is CALGEVLSVGGYQKLKLIF.

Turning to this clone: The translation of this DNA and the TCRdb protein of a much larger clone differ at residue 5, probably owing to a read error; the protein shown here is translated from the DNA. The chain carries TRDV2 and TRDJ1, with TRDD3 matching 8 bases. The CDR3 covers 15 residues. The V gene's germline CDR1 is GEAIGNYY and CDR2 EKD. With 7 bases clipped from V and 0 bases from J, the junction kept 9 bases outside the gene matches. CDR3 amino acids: CACNAGGHYTDKLIF. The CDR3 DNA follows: TGTGCCTGCAATGCTGGGGGACATTACACCGATAAACTCATCTTT.

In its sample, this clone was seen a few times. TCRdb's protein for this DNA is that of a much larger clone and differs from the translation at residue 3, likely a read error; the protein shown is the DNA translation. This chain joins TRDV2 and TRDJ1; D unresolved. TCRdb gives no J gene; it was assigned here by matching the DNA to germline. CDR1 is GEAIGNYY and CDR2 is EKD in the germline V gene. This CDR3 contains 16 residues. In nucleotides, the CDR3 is TGTGCCCGTGACCCAATTGGAATCACTTTGGCCGATAAACTCATCTTT. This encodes CARDPIGITLADKLIF.

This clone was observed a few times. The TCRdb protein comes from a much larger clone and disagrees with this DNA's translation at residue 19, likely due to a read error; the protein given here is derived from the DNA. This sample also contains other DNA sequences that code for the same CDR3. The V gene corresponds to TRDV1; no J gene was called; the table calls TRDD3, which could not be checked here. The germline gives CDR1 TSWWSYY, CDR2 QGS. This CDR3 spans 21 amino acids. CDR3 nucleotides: TGTGCTCTTGGGGAATTCCCCTATAATCACGTGGGGGATACGCGTATCGGGGGACCCATCTTT. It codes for CALGEFPYNHVGDTRIGGPIF.

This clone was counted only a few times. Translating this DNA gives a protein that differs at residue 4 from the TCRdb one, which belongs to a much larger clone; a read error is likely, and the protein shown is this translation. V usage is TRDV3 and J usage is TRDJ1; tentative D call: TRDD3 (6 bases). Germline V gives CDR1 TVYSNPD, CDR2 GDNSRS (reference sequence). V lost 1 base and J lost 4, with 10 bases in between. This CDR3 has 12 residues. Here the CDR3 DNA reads TGTGCCTTTATAGATACGGGCGATAAACTCATCTTT. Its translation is CAFIDTGDKLIF.

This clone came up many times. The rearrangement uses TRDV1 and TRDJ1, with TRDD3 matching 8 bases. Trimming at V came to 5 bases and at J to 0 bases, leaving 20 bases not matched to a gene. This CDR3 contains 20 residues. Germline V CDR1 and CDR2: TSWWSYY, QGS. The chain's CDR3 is CALGQKRPYWGSPDTDKLIF. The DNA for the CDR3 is TGTGCTCTTGGGCAAAAGCGCCCCTACTGGGGGTCCCCGGACACCGATAAACTCATCTTT.

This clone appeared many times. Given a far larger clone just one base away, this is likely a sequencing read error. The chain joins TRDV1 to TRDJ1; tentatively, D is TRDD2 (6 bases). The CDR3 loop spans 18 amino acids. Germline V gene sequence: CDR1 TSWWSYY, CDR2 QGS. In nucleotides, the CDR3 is TGTGCTCTTGGGGAATTAGTCCTACCCGTTGCGGGACCCGATAAACTCACCTTT. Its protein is CALGELVLPVAGPDKLTF.